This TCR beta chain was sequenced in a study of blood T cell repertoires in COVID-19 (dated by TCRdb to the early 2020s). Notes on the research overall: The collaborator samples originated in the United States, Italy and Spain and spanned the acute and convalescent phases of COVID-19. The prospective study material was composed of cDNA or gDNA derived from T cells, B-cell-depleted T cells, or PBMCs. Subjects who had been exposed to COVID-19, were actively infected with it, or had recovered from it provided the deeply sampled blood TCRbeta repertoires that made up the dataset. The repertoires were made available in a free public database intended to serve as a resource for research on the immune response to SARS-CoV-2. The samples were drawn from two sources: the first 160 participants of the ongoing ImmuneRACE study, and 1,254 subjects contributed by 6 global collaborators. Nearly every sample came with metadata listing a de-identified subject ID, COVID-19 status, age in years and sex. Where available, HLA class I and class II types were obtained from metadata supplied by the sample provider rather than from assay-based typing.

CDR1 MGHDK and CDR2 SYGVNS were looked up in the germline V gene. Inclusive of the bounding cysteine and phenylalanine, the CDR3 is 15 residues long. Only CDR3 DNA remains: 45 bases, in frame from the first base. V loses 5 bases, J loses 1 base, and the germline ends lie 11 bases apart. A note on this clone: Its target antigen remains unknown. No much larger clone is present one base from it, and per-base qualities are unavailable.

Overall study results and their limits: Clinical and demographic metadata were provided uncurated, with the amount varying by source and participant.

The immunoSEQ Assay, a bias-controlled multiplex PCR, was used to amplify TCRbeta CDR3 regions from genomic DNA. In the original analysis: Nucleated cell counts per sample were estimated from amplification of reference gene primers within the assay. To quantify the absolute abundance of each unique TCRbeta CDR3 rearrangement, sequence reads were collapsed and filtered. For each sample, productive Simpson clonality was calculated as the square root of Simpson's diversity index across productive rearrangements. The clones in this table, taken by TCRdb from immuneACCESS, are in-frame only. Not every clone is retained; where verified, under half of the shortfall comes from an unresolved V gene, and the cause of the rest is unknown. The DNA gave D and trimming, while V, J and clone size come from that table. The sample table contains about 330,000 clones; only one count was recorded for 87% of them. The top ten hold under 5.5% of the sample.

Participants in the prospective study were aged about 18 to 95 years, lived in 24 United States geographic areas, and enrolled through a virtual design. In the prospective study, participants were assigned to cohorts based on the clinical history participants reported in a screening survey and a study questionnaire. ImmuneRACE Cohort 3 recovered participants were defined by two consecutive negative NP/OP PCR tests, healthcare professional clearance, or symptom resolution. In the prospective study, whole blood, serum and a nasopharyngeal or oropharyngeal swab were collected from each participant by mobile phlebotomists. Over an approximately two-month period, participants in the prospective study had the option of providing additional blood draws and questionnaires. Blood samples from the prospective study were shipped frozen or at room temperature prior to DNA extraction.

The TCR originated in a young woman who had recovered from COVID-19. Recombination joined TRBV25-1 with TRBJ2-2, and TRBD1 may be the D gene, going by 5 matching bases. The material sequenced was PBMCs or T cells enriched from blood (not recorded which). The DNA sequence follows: TGTGCCAGCAGTTCCGACAGATTGAACACCGGGGAGCTGTTTTTT. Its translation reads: CASSSDRLNTGELFF. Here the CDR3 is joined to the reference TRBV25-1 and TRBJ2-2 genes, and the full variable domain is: EADIYQTPRYLVIGTGKKITLECSQTMGHDKMYWYQQDPGMELHLIHYSYGVNSTEKGDLSSESTVSRIRTEHFPLTLESARPSHTSQYLCASSSDRLNTGELFFGEGSRLTVL.